The rows below give T cell receptor beta chains drawn from one sample of a study of blood T cell repertoires in COVID-19. Measured with immunoSEQ multiplex PCR; TCRdb has only the in-frame clones, and not every one. The sample carries about 250,000 clones, about 86% recorded once. The sample was peripheral blood. The receptors come from an older man with acute or convalescent COVID-19. Each CDR3 is given without its conserved first and last residue. Each record gives: J gene, V gene, CDR3 protein.

J: TRBJ1-3; V: TRBV27; CDR3: ASSDRGSGNTIY
J: TRBJ2-2; V: TRBV5-5; CDR3: ASSLARTGSFKYTGELF
J: TRBJ2-3; V: TRBV24-1; CDR3: ATSDHPLAGGSRTQY
J: TRBJ2-2; V: TRBV5-4; CDR3: ASSRNGGGSNTGELF
J: TRBJ1-5; V: TRBV27; CDR3: ASSSQGAGQPQH
J: TRBJ2-7; V: TRBV28; CDR3: ASSLPRTGLPYEQY
J: TRBJ1-2; V: TRBV7-9; CDR3: ASSLVQGVDGYT
J: TRBJ2-1; V: TRBV5-6; CDR3: ASSSIRTSGGAGTNEQF
J: TRBJ1-6; V: TRBV3-1/TRBV3-2; CDR3: ASSRRDRGLGSPLH
J: TRBJ1-2; V: TRBV10-1; CDR3: ASSGADREPSNYGYT